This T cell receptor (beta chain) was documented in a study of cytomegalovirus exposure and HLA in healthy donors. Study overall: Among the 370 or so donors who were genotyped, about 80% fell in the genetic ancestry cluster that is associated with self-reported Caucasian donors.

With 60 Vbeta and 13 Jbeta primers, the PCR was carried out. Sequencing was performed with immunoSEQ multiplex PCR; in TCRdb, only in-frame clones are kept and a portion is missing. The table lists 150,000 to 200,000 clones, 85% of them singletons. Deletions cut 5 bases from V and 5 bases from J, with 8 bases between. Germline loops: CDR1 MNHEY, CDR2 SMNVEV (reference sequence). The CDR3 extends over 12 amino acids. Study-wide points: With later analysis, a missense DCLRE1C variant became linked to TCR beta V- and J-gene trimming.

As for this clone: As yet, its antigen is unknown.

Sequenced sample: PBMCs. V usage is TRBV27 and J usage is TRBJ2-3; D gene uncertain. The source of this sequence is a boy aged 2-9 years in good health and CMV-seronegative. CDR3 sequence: CASSPSGDTQYF. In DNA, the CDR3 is TGTGCCAGCAGTCCCTCCGGAGATACGCAGTATTTT.